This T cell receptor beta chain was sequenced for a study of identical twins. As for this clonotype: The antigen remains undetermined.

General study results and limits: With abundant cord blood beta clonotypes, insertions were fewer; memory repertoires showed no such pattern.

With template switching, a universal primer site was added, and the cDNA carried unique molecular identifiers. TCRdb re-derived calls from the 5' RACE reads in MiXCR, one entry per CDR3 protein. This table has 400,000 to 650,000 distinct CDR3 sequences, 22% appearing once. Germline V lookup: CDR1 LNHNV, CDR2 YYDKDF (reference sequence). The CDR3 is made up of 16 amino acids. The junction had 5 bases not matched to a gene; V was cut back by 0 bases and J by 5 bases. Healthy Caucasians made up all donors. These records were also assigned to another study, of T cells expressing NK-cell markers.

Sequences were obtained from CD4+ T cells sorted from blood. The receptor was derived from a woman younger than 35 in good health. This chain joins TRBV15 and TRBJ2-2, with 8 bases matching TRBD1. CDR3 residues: CATSRDRTGRTGELFF. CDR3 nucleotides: TGTGCCACCAGCAGAGACAGGACAGGGCGGACCGGGGAGCTGTTTTTT.